Below, 18 T cell receptor beta chains from the same sample are listed, as sequenced in a study of beta chain features in type 1 diabetes. General study points: Across all four CD4+ subsets, people with type 1 diabetes showed modestly shorter TCRB CDR3s.

Sequencing targeted expressed TCRB transcripts, as all isolated RNA had been reverse transcribed. The repertoire was sequenced with immunoSEQ multiplex PCR; TCRdb's copy has only in-frame clones and lacks some. The table has around 260,000 clones, 20% to 25% seen once; the top ten hold over 0.01%. Antigens of these TCRs are unknown. Sequencing input: naive CD4+ T cells from blood. These receptors all stem from a woman in her 30s with type 1 diabetes.

The chain recombines TRBV4-2 with TRBJ2-5, with 9 bases matching TRBD2. The CDR3 has 16 amino acids. Per germline, CDR1 LGHNA and CDR2 YNFKEQ. Trimming took 5 bases from V and 7 from J; bases not matched to a gene: 14. CDR3 nucleotide sequence: TGTGCCAGCAGCTTAAATAGCGGGAGTACGGTCGGGACCCAGTACTTC. The encoded protein is CASSLNSGSTVGTQYF.

This clone was detected a few times. This chain uses TRBV5-1 with TRBJ2-2; 7 bases map to TRBD1. CDR1 and CDR2 (germline): SGHRS, YFSETQ. Unmatched junction bases numbered 5, after V lost 3 bases and J lost 3 bases. The CDR3 has 15 amino acids. DNA for the CDR3: TGCGCCAGCAGCTGGGCTGACAGGGACACCGGGGAGCTGTTTTTT. Its protein is CASSWADRDTGELFF.

J is TRBJ2-5 and V is TRBV6-5; 11 bases fit TRBD2. CDR1 and CDR2 (germline): MNHEY, SVGAGI. V lost 4 bases to trimming and J lost 11 bases; unmatched junction nucleotides: 15. This CDR3 is built from 16 residues. This chain's CDR3 is CASSLSSGRPQRAQYF. In nucleotides, the CDR3 is TGTGCCAGCAGTTTGTCTAGCGGGAGGCCCCAGAGGGCACAGTACTTC.

This clone has a handful of counts. The V gene is TRBV20-1, the J gene TRBJ1-1, with D perhaps TRBD1 (6 bases). Germline-derived CDR1 and CDR2 are DFQATT and SNEGSKA (reference sequence). The ends were cut back, 4 bases at V and 11 bases at J, with 11 bases in the middle. CDR3 size: 10 residues. CDR3 sequence reads: CSAKQGTAFF. CDR3 DNA: TGCAGTGCTAAACAGGGTACGGCTTTCTTT.

A few counts support this clone. V and J are TRBV29-1 and TRBJ1-1; D is uncertain. The CDR3 contains 14 residues. CDR1 SQVTM and CDR2 ANQGSEA come from the germline V gene. CDR3: CSVGAGTLNTEAFF. In DNA, the CDR3 is TGCAGTGTGGGAGCCGGCACCCTAAACACTGAAGCTTTCTTT.

The rearrangement joins TRBV9 to TRBJ1-5, with 11 bases aligning to TRBD1. This CDR3 comprises 15 residues. V lost 4 bases and J lost 7; bases outside the gene matches: 7. The germline CDR1 and CDR2 sequences are SGDLS and YYNGEE. The CDR3 DNA follows: TGTGCCAGCAGCCCCACCGGGACAGGGGGACAGCCCCAGCATTTT. Encoded protein: CASSPTGTGGQPQHF. Looking up the rest from reference TRBV9 and TRBJ1-5 gives the full variable domain: DSGVTQTPKHLITATGQRVTLRCSPRSGDLSVYWYQQSLDQGLQFLIQYYNGEERAKGNILERFSAQQFPDLHSELNLSSLELGDSALYFCASSPTGTGGQPQHFGDGTRLSIL.

V usage is TRBV2 and J usage is TRBJ1-1; 12 bases are a match to TRBD1. This CDR3 has 14 amino acids. CDR1 and CDR2 (germline): SNHLY, FYNNEI. V lost 6 bases to trimming and J lost 4 bases; unmatched junction nucleotides: 3. The CDR3, as DNA: TGTGCCAGCAGGGGACAGGGGGCTGTCACTGAAGCTTTCTTT. This gives the protein CASRGQGAVTEAFF.

The rearrangement uses TRBV5-1 and TRBJ1-1; 8 bases are a match to TRBD1. The CDR3 totals 16 residues. V lost 1 base, J lost 4 bases, and 9 bases stayed unmatched. Germline V lookup: CDR1 SGHRS, CDR2 YFSETQ. The CDR3, as DNA: TGCGCCAGCAGCTTGCCAGGGGGCGGTGGACGCACTGAAGCTTTCTTT. Its protein product is CASSLPGGGGRTEAFF. The full variable domain, in which reference TRBV5-1 and TRBJ1-1 provide the parts outside the CDR3, is KAGVTQTPRYLIKTRGQQVTLSCSPISGHRSVSWYQQTPGQGLQFLFEYFSETQRNKGNFPGRFSGRQFSNSRSEMNVSTLELGDSALYLCASSLPGGGGRTEAFFGQGTRLTVV.

The V and J genes are TRBV30 and TRBJ1-2; maybe TRBD1 (5 bases). Trimming removed 4 bases from V and 4 bases from J, with 13 bases in between. The CDR3 has 13 amino acids. Germline CDR1 GTSNPN, CDR2 SVGIG (reference sequence). In DNA form, the CDR3 reads TGTGCCTGGAACTACAGGACGGTCTATGGCTACACCTTC. As protein: CAWNYRTVYGYTF.

Only a few counts were recorded for this clone. The chain carries TRBV29-1 and TRBJ1-1; 7 nucleotides line up with TRBD1. The CDR3 spans 13 residues. CDR1 and CDR2 from the germline V gene are SQVTM and ANQGSEA. With V trimmed by 4 bases and J by 1 base, 3 bases remained unmatched. In nucleotides, the CDR3 is TGCAGCGTTGGAGACAGGGCGAACACTGAAGCTTTCTTT. This gives the protein CSVGDRANTEAFF. Combining the CDR3 with reference TRBV29-1 and TRBJ1-1 gives the whole variable domain SAVISQKPSRDICQRGTSLTIQCQVDSQVTMMFWYRQQPGQSLTLIATANQGSEATYESGFVIDKFPISRPNLTFSTLTVSNMSPEDSSIYLCSVGDRANTEAFFGQGTRLTVV.

J is TRBJ2-7 and V is TRBV10-1, with a weak D call TRBD2 (5 bases). Germline CDR1 WNHNN, CDR2 SYGVQD (reference sequence). This CDR3 comprises 14 residues. Between the trimmed V and J ends, which lost 0 bases and 5 bases, there was a span of 11 bases. The CDR3 reads CASSESGTGDEQYF. CDR3 sequence (DNA): TGCGCCAGCAGTGAGTCGGGAACCGGGGACGAGCAGTACTTC.

The V and J genes are TRBV30 and TRBJ1-1; 7 nucleotides match TRBD1. The CDR3 consists of 13 residues. The ends lost 2 bases at V and 4 bases at J; junction bases unmatched: 4. Looked up from germline, CDR1 is GTSNPN and CDR2 is SVGIG (reference sequence). CDR3 protein: CAWSRAGGTEAFF. The CDR3 DNA sequence: TGTGCCTGGAGTCGGGCAGGGGGCACTGAAGCTTTCTTT.

The table lists this clone with a few counts. The chain carries TRBV28 and TRBJ2-1, with TRBD1 identical over 10 bases. Germline CDR1 reads MDHEN; CDR2 reads SYDVKM. CDR3 size: 18 residues. Trimming took 5 bases from V and 0 from J; bases not matched to a gene: 10. CDR3 DNA: TGTGCCAGCAGTCTACCACCGGGACAGGGGAGCTCCTACAATGAGCAGTTCTTC. Its translation is CASSLPPGQGSSYNEQFF.

This clone was detected only a few times. This rearrangement joins TRBV11-2 to TRBJ2-1; weak D call: TRBD2 (6 bases). CDR1 is SGHAT and CDR2 is FQNNGV in the germline V gene. Trimming left V 4 bases short and J 2 bases short, with 18 bases between. The CDR3 has 17 residues. CDR3 protein: CASSSYRRGRPYNEQFF. CDR3 DNA sequence: TGTGCCAGCAGCTCCTACCGGAGGGGAAGGCCCTACAATGAGCAGTTCTTC. The full variable domain, in which reference TRBV11-2 and TRBJ2-1 provide the parts outside the CDR3, is EAGVAQSPRYKIIEKRQSVAFWCNPISGHATLYWYQQILGQGPKLLIQFQNNGVVDDSQLPKDRFSAERLKGVDSTLKIQPAKLEDSAVYLCASSSYRRGRPYNEQFFGPGTRLTVL.

The chain has TRBV5-4 and TRBJ2-1, with no clear D. Between the trimmed V and J ends, which lost 0 bases and 0 bases, there was a span of 13 bases. The CDR3 loop spans 17 amino acids. The germline CDR1 and CDR2 sequences are SGHNT and YYREEE (reference sequence). The CDR3 here is CASSLDLYHSSYNEQFF. CDR3 nucleotide sequence: TGTGCCAGCAGCTTGGACCTCTACCACAGCTCCTACAATGAGCAGTTCTTC. Filled out from reference TRBV5-4 and TRBJ2-1, the complete variable domain reads ETGVTQSPTHLIKTRGQQVTLRCSSQSGHNTVSWYQQALGQGPQFIFQYYREEENGRGNFPPRFSGLQFPNYSSELNVNALELDDSALYLCASSLDLYHSSYNEQFFGPGTRLTVL.

This chain connects TRBV6-1 to TRBJ1-2; D not certain. The germline V gene encodes CDR1 MNHNS and CDR2 SASEGT. This CDR3 contains 13 residues. V lost 1 base to trimming and J lost 8 bases, with 11 bases between them. This chain's CDR3 is CASSEVVLRGYTF. CDR3 bases: TGTGCCAGCAGTGAAGTGGTCCTCAGGGGCTACACCTTC.

The V and J genes are TRBV11-2 and TRBJ2-1; 10 bases are shared with TRBD2. CDR3 size: 15 residues. Trimming removed 3 bases from V and 5 bases from J; junction bases left unmatched: 4. Germline-derived CDR1 and CDR2 are SGHAT and FQNNGV. CDR3: CASSFSAGGDNEQFF. As DNA, the CDR3 is TGTGCCAGCAGCTTCTCAGCGGGAGGGGACAATGAGCAGTTCTTC.

A few counts support this clone. The rearrangement uses TRBV29-1 and TRBJ1-5; weak D call: TRBD1 (5 bases). The CDR3 sequence is 13 residues long. CDR1 is SQVTM, CDR2 ANQGSEA, per germline. The germline V and J ends were trimmed by 6 bases and 2 bases, with 11 bases remaining between them. This CDR3 reads CSVGSGRNQPQHF. CDR3 DNA sequence: TGCAGCGTCGGATCAGGGCGCAATCAGCCCCAGCATTTT.